These T cell receptor beta chains were read from a single sample in a study of blood T cell repertoires in COVID-19. Produced via immunoSEQ multiplex PCR; TCRdb's table is partial and in-frame only. The table shows around 200,000 clones, with approximately 90% occurring only once. Sequencing was done on a sample of peripheral blood. The receptors stem from a man between 40 and 49 years old with acute or convalescent COVID-19. CDR3s leave out the opening cysteine and the closing phenylalanine or tryptophan.

j_call: TRBJ1-2
v_call: TRBV28
cdr3_aa: ASTGTGRVLGGYT

j_call: TRBJ2-7
v_call: TRBV2
cdr3_aa: ASIGREEYEQY

j_call: TRBJ2-2
v_call: TRBV19
cdr3_aa: ASSSTGGTGELF

j_call: TRBJ2-1
v_call: TRBV29-1
cdr3_aa: SARPVGGNEQF

j_call: TRBJ2-1
v_call: TRBV6-4
cdr3_aa: ASSGRAGTRDEQF

j_call: TRBJ2-5
v_call: TRBV10-3
cdr3_aa: AISDPHTGREGLRETQY

j_call: TRBJ1-2
v_call: TRBV10-3
cdr3_aa: AISTGQGSTNYGYT

j_call: TRBJ2-7
v_call: TRBV3-1/TRBV3-2
cdr3_aa: ASSQGIAGGSSYEQY

j_call: TRBJ2-7
v_call: TRBV19
cdr3_aa: ATGQFSSYEQY

j_call: TRBJ2-1
v_call: TRBV28
cdr3_aa: ASRLFQGYEQF

j_call: TRBJ1-2
v_call: TRBV5-1
cdr3_aa: ASSYGQGASNYGYT

j_call: TRBJ2-1
v_call: TRBV6-4
cdr3_aa: ASGGGNEQF

j_call: TRBJ2-1
v_call: TRBV3-1/TRBV3-2
cdr3_aa: ASSQAGLGYIYNEQF

j_call: TRBJ2-2
v_call: TRBV28
cdr3_aa: ASSFYGRGTGELF

j_call: TRBJ1-5
v_call: TRBV2
cdr3_aa: ASSDGTGGFWDNQPQH

j_call: TRBJ2-2
v_call: TRBV5-4
cdr3_aa: ASSFMGVPGELF

j_call: TRBJ1-6
v_call: TRBV6-5
cdr3_aa: ASRRTGDNSPLH

j_call: TRBJ2-2
v_call: TRBV6-5
cdr3_aa: ASSWQGDTGELF

j_call: TRBJ1-4
v_call: TRBV18
cdr3_aa: ASGTGAEKLF

j_call: TRBJ2-3
v_call: TRBV28
cdr3_aa: ASSFYGSLSSTDTQY

j_call: TRBJ1-1
v_call: TRBV7-2
cdr3_aa: ASSLTQPNTEAF

j_call: TRBJ2-2
v_call: TRBV27
cdr3_aa: ASSTPSLAGGPNTGELF

j_call: TRBJ1-1
v_call: TRBV25-1
cdr3_aa: ASSPFTGTPISNTEAF

j_call: TRBJ2-1
v_call: TRBV7-6
cdr3_aa: ASSWGGPVGGEQF

j_call: TRBJ1-4
v_call: TRBV7-9
cdr3_aa: ASSLASTGREKLF

j_call: TRBJ2-3
v_call: TRBV7-9
cdr3_aa: ASSLDSGSSTDTQY

j_call: TRBJ2-1
v_call: TRBV27
cdr3_aa: ASSLFGQDLGEQF

j_call: TRBJ2-4
v_call: TRBV7-9
cdr3_aa: ASSLGLAGENIQY

j_call: TRBJ2-1
v_call: TRBV2
cdr3_aa: ASSYYSYNEQF

j_call: TRBJ2-1
v_call: TRBV19
cdr3_aa: ASSRSSGRVNNEQF

j_call: TRBJ2-7
v_call: TRBV3-1/TRBV3-2
cdr3_aa: ASSQDVGTRGGEQY

j_call: TRBJ2-6
v_call: TRBV27
cdr3_aa: AARPRLASVSGANVLT

j_call: TRBJ2-1
v_call: TRBV2
cdr3_aa: ASSEVVGQAYNEQF

j_call: TRBJ2-7
v_call: TRBV28
cdr3_aa: ASSEGLYEQY

j_call: TRBJ2-1
v_call: TRBV6-2/TRBV6-3
cdr3_aa: ASSYEPGLPSYNEQF

j_call: TRBJ1-6
v_call: TRBV6-5
cdr3_aa: ASSYSDGNSPLH

j_call: TRBJ2-7
v_call: TRBV18
cdr3_aa: ASSPTDSSGSYEQY

j_call: TRBJ2-3
v_call: TRBV9
cdr3_aa: ASSPGQGATFTDTQY

j_call: TRBJ2-1
v_call: TRBV24-1
cdr3_aa: ATSDSPRTGSSYNEQF

j_call: TRBJ1-1
v_call: TRBV10-2
cdr3_aa: ASSAPGTPEAF

j_call: TRBJ2-1
v_call: TRBV3-1/TRBV3-2
cdr3_aa: ASSTRDRGYNEQF

j_call: TRBJ1-2
v_call: TRBV28
cdr3_aa: ASTRPGTDLIGYT

j_call: TRBJ2-6
v_call: TRBV7-6
cdr3_aa: ASSLSAFGGANVLT

j_call: TRBJ2-7
v_call: TRBV5-1
cdr3_aa: ASSPNPQGLYEQY

j_call: TRBJ2-3
v_call: TRBV18
cdr3_aa: ASSLETSTDTQY

j_call: TRBJ1-2
v_call: TRBV2
cdr3_aa: ASKGQGVGGYT

j_call: TRBJ2-2
v_call: TRBV24-1
cdr3_aa: ATSDPGFPGELF

j_call: TRBJ2-5
v_call: TRBV18
cdr3_aa: ASSPRREETQY

j_call: TRBJ2-7
v_call: TRBV6-2/TRBV6-3
cdr3_aa: ASSYYTGGYEQY

j_call: TRBJ2-5
v_call: TRBV27
cdr3_aa: ASSLRRGETQY

j_call: TRBJ1-5
v_call: TRBV7-8
cdr3_aa: ASSRRTAMGNQPQH